These 11 T cell receptor beta chains came from one sample sequenced in a study of T cell responses to AZD1222 COVID-19 vaccine. TCRdb's copy holds only in-frame clones and misses some; the assay was immunoSEQ multiplex PCR. This sample has roughly 130,000 clones, with roughly 92% found just once. The starting material was peripheral blood, obtained 28 days after the second AZD1222 dose. The receptor set was obtained from an adult who received the AZD1222 COVID-19 vaccine.

This clone occurred a few times. V is TRBV28 and J is TRBJ1-5; weak D call: TRBD1 (6 bases). This CDR3 has 14 residues. Trimming removed 6 bases from V and 0 bases from J, with 9 bases in between. Germline V gives CDR1 MDHEN, CDR2 SYDVKM. CDR3 nucleotides: TGTGCCAGCAGAACAGGGATTAGCAATCAGCCCCAGCATTTT. It codes for CASRTGISNQPQHF. Based on the CDR3 plus reference TRBV28 and TRBJ1-5, the full variable domain is DVKVTQSSRYLVKRTGEKVFLECVQDMDHENMFWYRQDPGLGLRLIYFSYDVKMKEKGDIPEGYSVSREKKERFSLILESASTNQTSMYLCASRTGISNQPQHFGDGTRLSIL.

This chain joins TRBV30 and TRBJ2-3, with no clear D. Per the germline V gene, CDR1 is GTSNPN and CDR2 is SVGIG (reference sequence). V lost 3 bases and J lost 1, with 14 bases in between. CDR3 length: 15 amino acids. The CDR3 spells CAWRRAGPGTDTQYF. The CDR3 region has the DNA TGTGCCTGGAGAAGGGCAGGCCCCGGCACAGATACGCAGTATTTT.

The chain employs TRBV5-6 and TRBJ1-6; D is undetermined. The length of the CDR3 is 16 residues. V lost 4 bases and J 7 bases, leaving 18 bases between the germline ends. The germline V gene encodes CDR1 SGHDT and CDR2 YYEEEE. The CDR3 is CASSPKTPRWNSPLHF. The CDR3 DNA reads TGTGCCAGCAGCCCAAAGACCCCCCGATGGAATTCACCCCTCCACTTT.

The chain couples TRBV27 to TRBJ1-1; no clear D gene. V gave up 2 bases and J gave up 4 bases, with 8 bases separating them. The CDR3 has 13 residues. The germline V gene has CDR1 MNHEY and CDR2 SMNVEV (reference sequence). CDR3 nucleotides: TGTGCCAGCAGTTTAAGGAGGTTCACTGAAGCTTTCTTT. It is translated as CASSLRRFTEAFF.

This clone was seen once. The genes are TRBV7-2 and TRBJ1-1; 9 bases align to TRBD1. CDR3 size: 14 residues. Per germline, CDR1 SGHTA and CDR2 FQGNSA. Losses at the gene ends were 7 bases for V and 2 bases for J; bases not matched to a gene: 5. The CDR3: CASIPQGANTEAFF. The CDR3 region has the DNA TGTGCCAGCATCCCACAGGGGGCAAACACTGAAGCTTTCTTT.

The rearrangement links TRBV3-1 (or the pseudogene TRBV3-2) to TRBJ2-4; maybe TRBD2 (6 bases). The CDR3 is made up of 20 amino acids. The V end lost 0 bases, the J end lost 0 bases, and 21 bases lay between the germline ends. Germline V gene lookup returns CDR1 LGHDT and CDR2 YNNKEL (reference sequence). In DNA form, the CDR3 reads TGTGCCAGCAGCCAAGATTACGGGAGACAGCGCTTTTTAGCCAAAAACATTCAGTACTTC. It translates to CASSQDYGRQRFLAKNIQYF.

The gene calls are TRBV15 and TRBJ2-1; D possibly corresponds to TRBD2 (6 bases). V lost 0 bases, J lost 0 bases, and 12 bases lay in between. This CDR3 has 17 amino acids. Germline lookup yields CDR1 LNHNV and CDR2 YYDKDF (reference sequence). CDR3 amino acids: CATSRDSGPSSYNEQFF. The CDR3, as DNA: TGTGCCACCAGCAGAGATAGCGGACCTAGCTCCTACAATGAGCAGTTCTTC.

The rearrangement links TRBV11-3 to TRBJ1-1, with D possibly matching TRBD1 (5 bases). Germline V gene sequence: CDR1 SGHNT, CDR2 YENEEA. The V end lost 3 bases, the J end lost 4 bases, and 9 bases lay between the germline ends. The length of the CDR3 is 13 residues. CDR3 nucleotide sequence: TGTGCCAGCAGCTTCGGGGCTCGCACTGAAGCTTTCTTT. The encoded protein is CASSFGARTEAFF.

The CDR3 DNA sequence: TGTGCCAGCAGTTTATTGCAGGCAGCCAAAAACATTCAGTACTTC. Translation gives CASSLLQAAKNIQYF. The rearrangement uses TRBV28 and TRBJ2-4; D gene unclear. In germline, CDR1 is MDHEN, CDR2 SYDVKM. V was pared by 1 base and J by 0 bases, with 7 bases between. This CDR3 comprises 15 residues.

This rearrangement joins TRBV5-1 to TRBJ2-2, with 9 bases lining up with TRBD2. The CDR3 extends over 15 amino acids. The V segment lost 5 bases and the J segment 5 bases; nucleotides outside the gene matches: 7. Looked up from germline, CDR1 is SGHRS and CDR2 is YFSETQ. CDR3 loop: CASSFSGRGTGELFF. The CDR3 DNA reads as TGCGCCAGCAGTTTTAGCGGGAGAGGGACCGGGGAGCTGTTTTTT.

The V gene is TRBV4-2, the J gene TRBJ1-1, with unresolved D. CDR3 length equals 16 residues. Trimming took off 6 bases at V and 2 bases at J, with 19 bases between the two ends. CDR1 and CDR2 from the germline V gene are LGHNA and YNFKEQ. In DNA, the CDR3 is TGTGCCAGCAGGGAACGTAACAGCCCCTCCAACACTGAAGCTTTCTTT. It specifies CASRERNSPSNTEAFF.